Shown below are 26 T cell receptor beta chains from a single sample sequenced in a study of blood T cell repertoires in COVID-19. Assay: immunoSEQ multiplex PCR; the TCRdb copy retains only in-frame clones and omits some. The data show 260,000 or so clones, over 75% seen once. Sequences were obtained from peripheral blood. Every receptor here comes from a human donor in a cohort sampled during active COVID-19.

The DNA for the CDR3 is TGTGCCAGTAGTATCTTCGGCGGGGGGGCGGGGAATGAGCAGTTCTTC. Translating gives CASSIFGGGAGNEQFF. The chain combines TRBV19 with TRBJ2-1; 9 positions match TRBD2. From germline, CDR1 is LNHDA and CDR2 SQIVND (reference sequence). CDR3 size: 16 residues. V shed 3 bases and J 7 bases; nucleotides not matched to a gene: 10.

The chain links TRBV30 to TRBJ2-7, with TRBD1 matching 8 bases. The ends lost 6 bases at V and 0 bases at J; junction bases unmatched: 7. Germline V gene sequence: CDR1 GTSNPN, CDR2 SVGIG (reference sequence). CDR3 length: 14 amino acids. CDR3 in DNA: TGTGCCTGCGAGACAGGGGTGGGCTCCTACGAGCAGTACTTC. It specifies CACETGVGSYEQYF.

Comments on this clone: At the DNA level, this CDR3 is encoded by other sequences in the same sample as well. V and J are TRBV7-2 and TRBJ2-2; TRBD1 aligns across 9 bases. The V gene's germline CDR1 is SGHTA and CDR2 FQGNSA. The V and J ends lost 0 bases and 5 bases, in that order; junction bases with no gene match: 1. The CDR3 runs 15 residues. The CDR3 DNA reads TGTGCCAGCAGCTTAGCAGGACAGGGGACCGGGGAGCTGTTTTTT. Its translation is CASSLAGQGTGELFF.

The CDR3: CATTYQGANEQYF. The CDR3 DNA is TGTGCCACCACGTACCAGGGGGCCAACGAGCAGTACTTC. V and J are TRBV28 and TRBJ2-7, with 8 bases matching TRBD1. Losses at the gene ends were 10 bases for V and 5 bases for J; bases not matched to a gene: 10. The CDR3 extends over 13 amino acids. The germline CDR1 and CDR2 sequences are MDHEN and SYDVKM.

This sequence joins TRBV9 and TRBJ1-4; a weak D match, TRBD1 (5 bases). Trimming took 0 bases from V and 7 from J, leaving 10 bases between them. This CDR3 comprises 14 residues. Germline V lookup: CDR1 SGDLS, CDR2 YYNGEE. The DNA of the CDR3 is TGTGCCAGCAGCGTAGCAGGGATTGGTGAAAAACTGTTTTTT. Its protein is CASSVAGIGEKLFF.

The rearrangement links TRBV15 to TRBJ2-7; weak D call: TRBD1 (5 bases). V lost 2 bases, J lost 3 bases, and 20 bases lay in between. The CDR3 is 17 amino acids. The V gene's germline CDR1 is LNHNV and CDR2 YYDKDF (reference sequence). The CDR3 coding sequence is TGTGCCACCAGCAGACGTCCGCCGACAGAGTACCACTACGAGCAGTACTTC. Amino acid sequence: CATSRRPPTEYHYEQYF.

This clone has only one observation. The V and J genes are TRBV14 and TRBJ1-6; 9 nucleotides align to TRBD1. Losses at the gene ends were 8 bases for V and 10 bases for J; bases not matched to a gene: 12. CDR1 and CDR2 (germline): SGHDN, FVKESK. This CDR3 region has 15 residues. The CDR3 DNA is TGTGCCAGCGCGGACAGGGGACTGAGTGGATCACCCCTCCACTTT. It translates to CASADRGLSGSPLHF.

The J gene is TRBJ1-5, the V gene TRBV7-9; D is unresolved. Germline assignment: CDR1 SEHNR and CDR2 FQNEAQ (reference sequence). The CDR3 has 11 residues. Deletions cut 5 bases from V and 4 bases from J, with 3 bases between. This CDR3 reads CASSPNQPQHF. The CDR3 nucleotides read TGTGCCAGCAGCCCTAATCAGCCCCAGCATTTT.

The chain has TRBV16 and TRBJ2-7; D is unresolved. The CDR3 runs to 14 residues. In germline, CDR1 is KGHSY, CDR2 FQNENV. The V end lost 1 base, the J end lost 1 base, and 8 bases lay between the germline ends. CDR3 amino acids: CASSQWSSSYEQYF. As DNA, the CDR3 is TGTGCCAGCAGCCAATGGTCTAGTTCCTACGAGCAGTACTTC. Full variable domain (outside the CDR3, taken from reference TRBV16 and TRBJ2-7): GEEVAQTPKHLVRGEGQKAKLYCAPIKGHSYVFWYQQVLKNEFKFLISFQNENVFDETGMPKERFSAKCLPNSPCSLEIQATKLEDSAVYFCASSQWSSSYEQYFGPGTRLTVT.

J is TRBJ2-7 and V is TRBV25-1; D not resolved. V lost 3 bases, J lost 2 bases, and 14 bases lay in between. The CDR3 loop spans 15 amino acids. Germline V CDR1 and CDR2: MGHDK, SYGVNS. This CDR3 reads CASSDNQIRTYEQYF. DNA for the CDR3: TGTGCCAGCAGTGATAATCAGATACGAACCTACGAGCAGTACTTC.

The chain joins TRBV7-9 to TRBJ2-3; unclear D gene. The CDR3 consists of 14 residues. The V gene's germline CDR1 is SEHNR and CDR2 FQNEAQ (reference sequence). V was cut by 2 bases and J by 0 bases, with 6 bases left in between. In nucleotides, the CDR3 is TGTGCCAGCAGCTTAAGCCTTAGCACAGATACGCAGTATTTT. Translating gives CASSLSLSTDTQYF.

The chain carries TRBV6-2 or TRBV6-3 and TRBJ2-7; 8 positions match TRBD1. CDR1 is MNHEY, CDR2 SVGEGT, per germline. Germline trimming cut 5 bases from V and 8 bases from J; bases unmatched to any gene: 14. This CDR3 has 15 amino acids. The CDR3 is CASSRGQALTRQQYF. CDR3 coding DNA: TGTGCCAGCAGTCGGGGACAGGCACTCACCAGGCAGCAGTACTTC.

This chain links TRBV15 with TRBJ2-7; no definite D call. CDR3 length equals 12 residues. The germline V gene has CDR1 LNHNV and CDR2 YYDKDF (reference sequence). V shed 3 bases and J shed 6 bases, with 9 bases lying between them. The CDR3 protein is CATSSSSGEQYF. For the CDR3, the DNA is TGTGCCACCAGCAGCTCTTCGGGCGAGCAGTACTTC.

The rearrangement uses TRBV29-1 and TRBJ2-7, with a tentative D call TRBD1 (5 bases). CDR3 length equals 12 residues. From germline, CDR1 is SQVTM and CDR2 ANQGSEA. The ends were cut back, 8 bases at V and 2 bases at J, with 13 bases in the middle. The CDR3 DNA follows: TGCAGCATAGAAGAAGGGGCCTACGAGCAGTACTTC. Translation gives CSIEEGAYEQYF.

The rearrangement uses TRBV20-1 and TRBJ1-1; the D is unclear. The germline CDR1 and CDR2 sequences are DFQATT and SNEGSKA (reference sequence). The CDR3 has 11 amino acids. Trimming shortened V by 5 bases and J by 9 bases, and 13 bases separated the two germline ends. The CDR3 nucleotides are TGCAGTGCTCCTGCACCACAACAAGCTTTCTTT. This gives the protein CSAPAPQQAFF.

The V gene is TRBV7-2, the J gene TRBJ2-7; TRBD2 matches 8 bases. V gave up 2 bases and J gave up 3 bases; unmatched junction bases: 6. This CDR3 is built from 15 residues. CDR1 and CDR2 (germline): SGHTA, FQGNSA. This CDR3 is CASSLPGLVDYEQYF. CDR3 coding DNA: TGTGCCAGCAGCTTACCGGGACTAGTGGACTACGAGCAGTACTTC.

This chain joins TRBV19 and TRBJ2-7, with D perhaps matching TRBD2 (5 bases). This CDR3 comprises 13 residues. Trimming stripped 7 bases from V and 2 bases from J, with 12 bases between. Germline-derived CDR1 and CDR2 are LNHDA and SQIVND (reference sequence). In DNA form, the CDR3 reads TGTGCCAGTACCCCTCCGGGGACCTACGAGCAGTACTTC. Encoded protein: CASTPPGTYEQYF.

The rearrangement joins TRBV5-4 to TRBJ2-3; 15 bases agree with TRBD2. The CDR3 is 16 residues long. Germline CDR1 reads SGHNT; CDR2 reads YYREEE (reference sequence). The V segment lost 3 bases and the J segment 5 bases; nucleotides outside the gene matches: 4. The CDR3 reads CASSWTSGGAGDTQYF. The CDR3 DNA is TGTGCCAGCAGCTGGACTAGCGGGGGGGCCGGAGATACGCAGTATTTT.

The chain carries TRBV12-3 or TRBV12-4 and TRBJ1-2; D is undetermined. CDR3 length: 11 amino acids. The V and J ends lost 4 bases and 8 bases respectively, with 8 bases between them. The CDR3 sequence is CASSSTRGYTF. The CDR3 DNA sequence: TGTGCCAGCAGTTCCACAAGAGGCTACACCTTC.

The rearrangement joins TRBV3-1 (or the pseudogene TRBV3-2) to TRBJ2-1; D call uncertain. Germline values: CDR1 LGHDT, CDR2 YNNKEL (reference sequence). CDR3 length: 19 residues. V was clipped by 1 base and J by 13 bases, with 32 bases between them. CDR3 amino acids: CASSQAYSFGQASSTAQFF. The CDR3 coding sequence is TGTGCCAGCAGCCAAGCTTATAGTTTTGGGCAGGCAAGCTCAACCGCCCAGTTCTTC.

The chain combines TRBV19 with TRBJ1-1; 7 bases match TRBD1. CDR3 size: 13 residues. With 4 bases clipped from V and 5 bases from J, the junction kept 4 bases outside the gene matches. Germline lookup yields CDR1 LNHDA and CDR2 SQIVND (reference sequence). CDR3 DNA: TGTGCCAGTAGTACCGGGACAGAAACTGAAGCTTTCTTT. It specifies CASSTGTETEAFF.

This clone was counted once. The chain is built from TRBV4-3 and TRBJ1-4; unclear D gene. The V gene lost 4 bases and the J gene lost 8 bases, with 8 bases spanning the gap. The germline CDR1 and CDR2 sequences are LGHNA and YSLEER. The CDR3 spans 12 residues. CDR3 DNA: TGCGCCAGCAGCCGAGGTAAAGAAAAACTGTTTTTT. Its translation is CASSRGKEKLFF.

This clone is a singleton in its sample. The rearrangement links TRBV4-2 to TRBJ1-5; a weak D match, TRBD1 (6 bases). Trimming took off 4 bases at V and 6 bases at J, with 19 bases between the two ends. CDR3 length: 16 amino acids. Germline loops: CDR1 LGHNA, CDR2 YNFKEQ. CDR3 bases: TGTGCCAGCAGCCCCTTTTTGGCGGGGGGCGGTCAGCCCCAGCATTTT. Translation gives CASSPFLAGGGQPQHF.

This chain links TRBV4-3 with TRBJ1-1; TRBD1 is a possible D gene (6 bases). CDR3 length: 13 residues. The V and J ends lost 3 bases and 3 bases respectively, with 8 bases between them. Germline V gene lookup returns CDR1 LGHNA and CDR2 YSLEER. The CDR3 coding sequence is TGCGCCAGCAGCCAGACAGGCTACACTGAAGCTTTCTTT. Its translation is CASSQTGYTEAFF.

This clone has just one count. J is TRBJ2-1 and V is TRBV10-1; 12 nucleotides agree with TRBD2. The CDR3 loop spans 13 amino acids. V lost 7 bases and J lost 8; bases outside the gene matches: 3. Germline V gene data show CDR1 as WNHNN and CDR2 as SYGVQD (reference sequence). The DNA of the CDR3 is TGCGCCAGCAAGACTAGCGGGGGCGATGAGCAGTTCTTC. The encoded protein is CASKTSGGDEQFF.

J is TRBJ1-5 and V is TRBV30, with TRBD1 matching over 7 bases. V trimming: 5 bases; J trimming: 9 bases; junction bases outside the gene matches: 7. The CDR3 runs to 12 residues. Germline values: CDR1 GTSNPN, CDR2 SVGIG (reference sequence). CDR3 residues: CAWGDSNVPQHF. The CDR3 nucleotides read TGTGCCTGGGGGGACAGTAATGTGCCCCAGCATTTT.